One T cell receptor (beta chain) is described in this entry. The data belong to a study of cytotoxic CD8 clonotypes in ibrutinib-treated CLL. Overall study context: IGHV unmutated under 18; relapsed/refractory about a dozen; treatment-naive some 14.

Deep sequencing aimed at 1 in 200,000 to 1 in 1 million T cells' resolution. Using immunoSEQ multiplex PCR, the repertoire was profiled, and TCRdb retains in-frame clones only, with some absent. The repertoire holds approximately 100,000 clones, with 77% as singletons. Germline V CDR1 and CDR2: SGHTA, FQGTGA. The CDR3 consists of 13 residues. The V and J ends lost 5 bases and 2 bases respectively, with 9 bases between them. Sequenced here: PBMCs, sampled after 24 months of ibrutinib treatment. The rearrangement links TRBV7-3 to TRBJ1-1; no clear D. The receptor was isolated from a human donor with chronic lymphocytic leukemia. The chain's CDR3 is CASSPGGNTEAFF. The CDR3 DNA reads TGTGCCAGCAGCCCGGGCGGAAACACTGAAGCTTTCTTT.